These 6 T cell receptor beta chains originate from one sample sequenced in a study of blood T cell repertoires in COVID-19. Generated by immunoSEQ multiplex PCR, the TCRdb table keeps only in-frame clones and is missing some. Of some 450,000 clones detected, 80% to 90% appear once; the ten largest clones hold roughly 0.78%. The sequencing input was peripheral blood. Every receptor here comes from a man aged 18 to 30 with COVID-19, enrolled during active disease.

The chain uses TRBV11-3 and TRBJ2-3, with TRBD2 matching 11 bases. Unmatched junction bases numbered 8, after V lost 1 base and J lost 5 bases. CDR3 size: 17 residues. Germline CDR1 and CDR2: SGHNT and YENEEA. CDR3 protein: CASSLGVSSGRLDTQYF. CDR3 in DNA: TGTGCCAGCAGCTTAGGGGTGTCTAGCGGGAGGTTAGATACGCAGTATTTT.

This clone was seen once. The rearrangement links TRBV2 to TRBJ1-2, with 9 bases matching TRBD1. Trimming at V came to 3 bases and at J to 6 bases, leaving 2 bases not matched to a gene. Looked up from germline, CDR1 is SNHLY and CDR2 is FYNNEI. The CDR3 is 13 residues long. The CDR3, as DNA: TGTGCCAGCAGTGAGGGACAGGGACATGGCTACACCTTC. Translating it yields CASSEGQGHGYTF.

CDR3 bases: TGTGCCAGTAGTACGTACATCATGTCACCCCTCCACTTT. Its translation: CASSTYIMSPLHF. The chain has TRBV19 and TRBJ1-6, with D unresolved. This CDR3 spans 13 amino acids. The germline V and J ends were trimmed by 4 bases and 10 bases, with 11 bases remaining between them. Germline CDR1 is LNHDA and CDR2 is SQIVND (reference sequence). The full variable domain, its missing parts supplied by reference TRBV19 and TRBJ1-6, is DGGITQSPKYLFRKEGQNVTLSCEQNLNHDAMYWYRQDPGQGLRLIYYSQIVNDFQKGDIAEGYSVSREKKESFPLTVTSAQKNPTAFYLCASSTYIMSPLHFGNGTRLTVT.

This clone was recorded once. The chain recombines TRBV2 with TRBJ2-3; 12 bases line up with TRBD2. Looked up from germline, CDR1 is SNHLY and CDR2 is FYNNEI. The CDR3 covers 15 residues. Unmatched junction bases numbered 5, after V lost 8 bases and J lost 2 bases. The CDR3 nucleotides are TGTGCCAGCCAACGGACTAGCGGGGACACAGATACGCAGTATTTT. Translated, it gives CASQRTSGDTDTQYF.

The CDR3 sequence is CASSPRGSQTQYF. For the CDR3, the DNA is TGTGCCAGCAGTCCCCGGGGGAGTCAGACCCAGTACTTC. This chain uses TRBV27 with TRBJ2-5, with a weak D call TRBD2 (6 bases). Germline-derived CDR1 and CDR2 are MNHEY and SMNVEV (reference sequence). There are 13 residues in the CDR3. V lost 5 bases and J lost 6, with 13 bases in between.

The rearrangement joins TRBV6-6 to TRBJ1-5; D call uncertain. This CDR3 has 15 residues. CDR1 is MNHNY, CDR2 SVGAGI, per germline (reference sequence). V shed 5 bases and J shed 5 bases, with 16 bases lying between them. CDR3 in DNA: TGTGCCAGCAGTCCTACGGGGAGAACAGATCAGCCCCAGCATTTT. The encoded protein is CASSPTGRTDQPQHF.